The clone carrying this T cell receptor beta chain was picked up a small number of times. These data belong to a study of blood T cells in healthy people across ages. The CDR3 loop spans 13 amino acids. Germline CDR1 is LGHNA and CDR2 is YSLEER. V gave up 0 bases and J gave up 7 bases, with 9 bases separating them. Sample-barcoded 5' priming and a J-beta primer mix drove a second PCR of 7 to 11 cycles. TCRdb re-called the 5' RACE reads with MiXCR, one entry per CDR3 protein. This table holds 700,000 to 950,000 distinct CDR3 sequences, 55% to 70% found once. Sample donors were healthy Caucasian individuals that came from Russia, aged roughly 6 to 100.

Sequences were obtained from blood. This receptor was obtained from a man aged 30 to 39 in good health. V gene TRBV4-3 combines with J gene TRBJ2-5; D gene ambiguous. The CDR3 DNA reads TGCGCCAGCAGCCAAGACCCGGGCGGGACCCAGTACTTC. It translates to CASSQDPGGTQYF.